The rows below give T cell receptor beta chains drawn from one sample of a study of shared clonotypes between healthy human individuals. The table came from immunoSEQ multiplex PCR; TCRdb's copy has only in-frame clones and leaves some out. The table records approximately 1.9 million clones, over 85% of them present only once. Sequencing was done on a sample of naive CD8+ T cells from PBMCs. These receptors all stem from a man in his late teens or twenties in good health. Some clones in this sample may be carry-over from other donors' samples. Each CDR3 is given with its conserved first and last residue. The D gene is left open where the match is weak. Some rows mark clone size as missing; the rest say once, few, many or name a class of expanded clone.

clone size: -; J gene: TRBJ2-7; V gene: TRBV10-2; D gene: TRBD2; CDR3 DNA: TGCGCCAGCAGTCCCCTAGCGGGGGTTTACGAGCAGTACTTC; CDR3 protein: CASSPLAGVYEQYF
clone size: -; J gene: TRBJ2-5; V gene: TRBV28; D gene: TRBD2; CDR3 DNA: TGTGCCAGCAGTCTCCGGACTAGCGGGACCAGGGAGACCCAGTACTTC; CDR3 protein: CASSLRTSGTRETQYF
clone size: -; J gene: TRBJ2-7; V gene: TRBV13; D gene: TRBD2; CDR3 DNA: TGTGCCAGCAGCTCTCGGGACCCCGTCGGGGGGGCTTCTTACGAGCAGTACTTC; CDR3 protein: CASSSRDPVGGASYEQYF
clone size: -; J gene: TRBJ2-1; V gene: TRBV6-5; D gene: -; CDR3 DNA: TGTGCCAGCAGTTACAAAACCCCCTCCTACAATGAGCAGTTCTTC; CDR3 protein: CASSYKTPSYNEQFF
clone size: once; J gene: TRBJ1-4; V gene: TRBV4-1; D gene: -; CDR3 DNA: TGCGCCAGCAGCCCCCACCCGGCAACTAATGAAAAACTGTTTTTT; CDR3 protein: CASSPHPATNEKLFF
clone size: -; J gene: TRBJ2-3; V gene: TRBV7-9; D gene: -; CDR3 DNA: TGTGCCAGCAGCTTAAAGTGGGGGGAGGCCGTCGAATGGAATACGCAGTATTTT; CDR3 protein: CASSLKWGEAVEWNTQYF
clone size: -; J gene: TRBJ2-7; V gene: TRBV5-1; D gene: -; CDR3 DNA: TGCGCCAGCAGCTTGCGCGGGAACTACGAGCAGTACTTC; CDR3 protein: CASSLRGNYEQYF
clone size: -; J gene: TRBJ2-2; V gene: TRBV19; D gene: -; CDR3 DNA: TGTGCGACGACGGCGGTGAACACCGGGGAGCTGTTTTTT; CDR3 protein: CATTAVNTGELFF
clone size: -; J gene: TRBJ1-4; V gene: TRBV6-1; D gene: -; CDR3 DNA: TGTGCCAGCACACGAACAGGCGGAGATGAAAAACTGTTTTTT; CDR3 protein: CASTRTGGDEKLFF
clone size: -; J gene: TRBJ1-5; V gene: TRBV7-8; D gene: -; CDR3 DNA: TGTGCCAGCAGCCTAGGTCCCCGTGGTAGCAATCAGCCCCAGCATTTT; CDR3 protein: CASSLGPRGSNQPQHF
clone size: few; J gene: TRBJ2-5; V gene: TRBV29-1; D gene: TRBD2; CDR3 DNA: TGCAGCGTTGAAGGCAGGACTAGATCCGAGACCCAGTACTTC; CDR3 protein: CSVEGRTRSETQYF
clone size: -; J gene: TRBJ2-2; V gene: TRBV28; D gene: -; CDR3 DNA: TGTGCCAGCAGTTCCCCTTCGGAGCGGGACACCGGGGAGCTGTTTTTT; CDR3 protein: CASSSPSERDTGELFF
clone size: -; J gene: TRBJ2-7; V gene: TRBV9; D gene: TRBD1; CDR3 DNA: TGTGCCAGCAGCCCAAACCCGGGACAGGGGAGCCACGAGCAGTACTTC; CDR3 protein: CASSPNPGQGSHEQYF
clone size: once; J gene: TRBJ2-3; V gene: TRBV4-3; D gene: TRBD2; CDR3 DNA: TGCGCCAGCAGCCAAGGCGGGAGGGCCAGTGGAGATACGCAGTATTTT; CDR3 protein: CASSQGGRASGDTQYF
clone size: -; J gene: TRBJ1-6; V gene: TRBV19; D gene: -; CDR3 DNA: TGTGCCAGTAGTATGGCCTTCGACTCACCCCTCCACTTT; CDR3 protein: CASSMAFDSPLHF
clone size: -; J gene: TRBJ1-1; V gene: TRBV7-9; D gene: TRBD1; CDR3 DNA: TGTGCCAGCAGCTACCCTACGGACAGGGGCGAAACTGAAGCTTTCTTT; CDR3 protein: CASSYPTDRGETEAFF
clone size: once; J gene: TRBJ2-1; V gene: TRBV5-1; D gene: TRBD2; CDR3 DNA: TGCGCCAGCAGCGATGGTTTAGCGGGAACCTACAATGAGCAGTTCTTC; CDR3 protein: CASSDGLAGTYNEQFF
clone size: -; J gene: TRBJ2-1; V gene: TRBV28; D gene: -; CDR3 DNA: TGTGCCAGCAGTTTCGAACAGAGCGGTTACAATGAGCAGTTCTTC; CDR3 protein: CASSFEQSGYNEQFF
clone size: -; J gene: TRBJ2-1; V gene: TRBV6-6; D gene: -; CDR3 DNA: TGTGCCAGCAGTTATGTTTCCATACTGGCCGATGAGCAGTTCTTC; CDR3 protein: CASSYVSILADEQFF
clone size: -; J gene: TRBJ2-7; V gene: TRBV19; D gene: TRBD2; CDR3 DNA: TGTGCCAGTAGTCTGACTAGCGGGAGGACTGAGCAGTACTTC; CDR3 protein: CASSLTSGRTEQYF
clone size: -; J gene: TRBJ2-3; V gene: TRBV7-2; D gene: TRBD2; CDR3 DNA: TGTGCCAGCAGCTTAGCGGGAGGGCCTGGCACAGATACGCAGTATTTT; CDR3 protein: CASSLAGGPGTDTQYF
clone size: -; J gene: TRBJ1-2; V gene: TRBV7-9; D gene: -; CDR3 DNA: TGTGCCAGCAGCCCAAAGACGGTAAACTATGGCTACACCTTC; CDR3 protein: CASSPKTVNYGYTF
clone size: -; J gene: TRBJ2-3; V gene: TRBV28; D gene: -; CDR3 DNA: TGTGCCAGCAGTTCAAAGGGGGTGAGGGTCACAGATACGCAGTATTTT; CDR3 protein: CASSSKGVRVTDTQYF